This T cell receptor (beta chain) was identified during a study of cytomegalovirus exposure and HLA in healthy donors. Turning to the study itself: Out of approximately 170 million T cells, an earlier analysis found fewer than 140 million unique TCR beta sequences in total.

13 Jbeta primers and 60 Vbeta primers were used for the PCR. Sequencing was performed with immunoSEQ multiplex PCR; in TCRdb, only in-frame clones are kept and a portion is missing. The data hold around 210,000 clones, with over 75% observed a single time. Germline CDR1 LNHDA, CDR2 SQIVND (reference sequence). V dropped 0 bases and J dropped 4 bases, with 9 bases sitting between them. The CDR3 is 15 residues long. Whole-study findings and limits: Previously analyzed data showed that most TCR beta V segments were productive at a frequency of about 87% or about 30%.

To note about this clone: Its antigen remains unknown.

The specimen was PBMCs. The rearrangement links TRBV19 to TRBJ2-2, with D possibly matching TRBD2 (6 bases). The sequence came from a boy between 10 and 17 years old in good health and CMV-seronegative. The DNA for the CDR3 is TGTGCCAGTAGTATAGATGAGGAGGGCACCGGGGAGCTGTTTTTT. Protein product: CASSIDEEGTGELFF.